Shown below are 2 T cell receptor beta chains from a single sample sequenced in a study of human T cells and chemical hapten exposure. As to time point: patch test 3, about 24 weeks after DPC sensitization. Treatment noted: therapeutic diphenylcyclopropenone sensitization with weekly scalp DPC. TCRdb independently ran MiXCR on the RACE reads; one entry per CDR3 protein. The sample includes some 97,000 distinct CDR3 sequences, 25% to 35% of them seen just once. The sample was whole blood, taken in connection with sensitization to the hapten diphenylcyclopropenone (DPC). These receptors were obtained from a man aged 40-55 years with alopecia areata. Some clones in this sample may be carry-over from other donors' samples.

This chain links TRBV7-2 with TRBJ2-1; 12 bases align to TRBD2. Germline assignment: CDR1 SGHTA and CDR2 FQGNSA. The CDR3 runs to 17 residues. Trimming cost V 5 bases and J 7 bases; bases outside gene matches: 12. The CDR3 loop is CASSKTTGLAGGNEQFF. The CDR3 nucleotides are TGTGCCAGCAGCAAGACAACGGGGCTAGCGGGAGGGAATGAGCAGTTCTTC.

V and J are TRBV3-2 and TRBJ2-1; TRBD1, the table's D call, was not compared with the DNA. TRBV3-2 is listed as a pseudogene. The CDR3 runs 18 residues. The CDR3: CASSQAPLGVPSYNEQFF. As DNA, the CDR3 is TGTGCCAGCAGCCAAGCCCCGTTAGGGGTCCCCTCCTACAATGAGCAGTTCTTC.